A selection of T cell receptor beta chains follows, all from one sample in a study of type 1 regulatory T cells. No antigen has been assigned to these receptors. Each CDR3 protein is one row after TCRdb ran MiXCR on the reads. The table has 60,000 to 70,000 distinct CDR3 sequences, roughly 50% seen once. The sample taken for sequencing was cultured non-Tr1 T cells, either the whole culture or a sorted T cell fraction (not recorded which). All receptors come from a human donor in good health. The CDR3 runs from the conserved cysteine through the conserved F or W. D genes are given only for firm matches. Where a row states a size, it is once, few, many or the class of an expanded clone; other rows omit it.

>TRBD1|few|TRBV3-1|TRBJ2-3
CASSPIPGTGRDTQYF
TGTGCCAGCAGCCCAATCCCCGGGACAGGGAGGGATACGCAGTATTTT
>-|-|TRBV18|TRBJ2-1
CASSPPWTGYDEQFF
TGTGCCAGCTCACCACCCTGGACGGGGTATGATGAGCAGTTCTTC
>-|-|TRBV12-3/TRBV12-4|TRBJ1-3
CASSLTQSTIYF
TGTGCCAGCAGTTTAACCCAGTCCACCATATATTTT
>-|-|TRBV7-9|TRBJ1-1
CASSYQREGTEAFF
TGTGCCAGCAGTTACCAGCGGGAGGGAACTGAAGCTTTCTTT
>-|-|TRBV28|TRBJ1-5
CASSFVGREINQPQHF
TGTGCCAGCAGTTTCGTGGGACGGGAGATTAATCAGCCCCAGCATTTT
>-|-|TRBV20-1|TRBJ2-7
CSARDWVSSYEQYF
TGCAGTGCTAGAGATTGGGTGAGTTCCTACGAGCAGTACTTC
>-|once|TRBV27|TRBJ1-2
CASSQTLGRLYGYTF
TGTGCCAGCTCACAAACTCTGGGCCGCCTCTATGGCTACACCTTC
>TRBD2|-|TRBV10-3|TRBJ2-2
CAIRTSEGTGELFF
TGTGCCATCAGGACTAGCGAGGGCACCGGGGAGCTGTTTTTT
>TRBD1|few|TRBV7-2|TRBJ1-4
CASSTGQGGNEKLFF
TGTGCCAGCAGCACCGGACAGGGGGGTAATGAAAAACTGTTTTTT
>TRBD2|few|TRBV7-9|TRBJ2-1
CASSLGAGGRFNEQFF
TGTGCCAGCAGCTTAGGAGCGGGGGGCCGCTTCAATGAGCAGTTCTTC
>TRBD2|many|TRBV20-1|TRBJ2-7
CSATSNSGGEQYF
TGCAGTGCTACTTCAAATAGCGGGGGCGAGCAGTACTTC
>TRBD1|-|TRBV13|TRBJ1-5
CASSLGLTGGGQPQHF
TGTGCCAGCAGCTTAGGCCTAACAGGGGGAGGTCAGCCCCAGCATTTT
>TRBD1|-|TRBV5-1|TRBJ2-7
CASRSGTGTYEQYF
TGCGCCAGCAGGTCCGGGACAGGGACCTACGAGCAGTACTTC
>-|-|TRBV16|TRBJ2-7
CASSQSLGALGYEQYF
TGTGCCAGCAGCCAATCTCTAGGGGCCCTTGGCTACGAGCAGTACTTC
>-|-|TRBV18|TRBJ2-3
CASSPQRNTDTQYF
TGTGCCAGCTCACCACAGCGGAACACAGATACGCAGTATTTT
>-|few|TRBV2|TRBJ1-2
CASSGSVYLEAYTF
TGTGCCAGCAGTGGGTCAGTGTACTTGGAGGCCTACACCTTC
>TRBD2|-|TRBV20-1|TRBJ2-3
CSARDSGASDTQYF
TGCAGTGCTAGAGATAGCGGGGCATCAGATACGCAGTATTTT
>-|-|TRBV5-4|TRBJ2-7
CASSFGLTYEQYF
TGTGCCAGCAGCTTTGGGCTGACCTACGAGCAGTACTTC
>TRBD1|-|TRBV10-3|TRBJ2-3
CAIRGSGTGGSTDTQYF
TGTGCCATCAGGGGCTCCGGGACAGGGGGCAGCACAGATACGCAGTATTTT
>TRBD2|-|TRBV20-1|TRBJ2-1
CSAVSPSGGSYNEQFF
TGCAGTGCCGTATCCCCCAGCGGGGGGTCCTACAATGAGCAGTTCTTC
>TRBD1|-|TRBV12-3/TRBV12-4|TRBJ1-1
CASSFGTGSNTEAFF
TGTGCCAGCAGTTTCGGGACAGGATCGAACACTGAAGCTTTCTTT
>-|-|TRBV7-2|TRBJ2-7
CASSLVSVGMYEQYF
TGTGCCAGCAGCTTAGTATCGGTCGGAATGTACGAGCAGTACTTC
>-|-|TRBV10-3|TRBJ2-2
CAITATYTGELFF
TGTGCCATCACTGCGACATACACCGGGGAGCTGTTTTTT
>-|-|TRBV19|TRBJ1-6
CATQDWAVNSPLHF
TGTGCCACACAGGATTGGGCAGTAAATTCACCCCTCCACTTT
>-|few|TRBV6-2/TRBV6-3|TRBJ2-7
CASIPSAGALYEQYF
TGTGCCAGCATCCCCTCGGCCGGAGCACTCTACGAGCAGTACTTC
>TRBD1|-|TRBV4-2|TRBJ1-2
CASRQDDRVGGYTF
TGTGCCAGCAGGCAGGATGACAGGGTCGGAGGCTACACCTTC
>-|-|TRBV20-1|TRBJ2-5
CSASLRGETQYF
TGCAGTGCTTCCCTGAGAGGAGAGACCCAGTACTTC
>-|few|TRBV7-9|TRBJ1-2
CASSPTGYGYTF
TGTGCCAGCAGCCCCACGGGCTATGGCTACACCTTC
>-|-|TRBV3-1|TRBJ1-6
CASSQERGRNSPLHF
TGTGCCAGCAGCCAAGAGAGGGGACGTAATTCACCCCTCCACTTT
>-|-|TRBV28|TRBJ1-1
CASSLYAGRGTEAFF
TGTGCCAGCAGTTTATATGCAGGGAGGGGCACTGAAGCTTTCTTT
>-|once|TRBV14|TRBJ1-1
CASSQAGHLNTEAFF
TGTGCCAGCAGCCAAGCGGGACATTTGAACACTGAAGCTTTCTTT
>TRBD1|few|TRBV11-2|TRBJ2-7
CASSAGTGPYEQYF
TGTGCCAGCAGCGCCGGGACAGGGCCCTACGAGCAGTACTTC
>-|-|TRBV30|TRBJ2-1
CAWSVGAVENEQFF
TGTGCCTGGAGTGTAGGAGCCGTGGAGAATGAGCAGTTCTTC
>-|few|TRBV28|TRBJ1-6
CASSLLNSPLHF
TGTGCCAGCAGTTTATTGAATTCACCCCTCCACTTT
>-|few|TRBV24-1|TRBJ1-1
CATSDPSRGGFDTEAFF
TGTGCCACCAGTGACCCCTCCCGAGGGGGGTTCGACACTGAAGCTTTCTTT
>-|few|TRBV18|TRBJ2-7
CASSTDSQGGEQYF
TGTGCCAGCTCAACCGATTCCCAGGGGGGTGAGCAGTACTTC
>-|-|TRBV20-1|TRBJ2-7
CSARDQGYEQYF
TGCAGTGCTAGAGATCAAGGATACGAGCAGTACTTC
>-|-|TRBV7-6|TRBJ2-7
CASSLTYRTYEQYF
TGTGCCAGCAGCTTGACCTATCGTACCTACGAGCAGTACTTC
>TRBD1|few|TRBV2|TRBJ2-5
CASSGTGGWDRGTVQETQYF
TGTGCCAGCAGTGGGACAGGGGGCTGGGACCGTGGGACGGTACAAGAGACCCAGTACTTC
>TRBD1|-|TRBV3-1|TRBJ2-7
CASSHSTGDEQYF
TGTGCCAGCAGCCATAGCACAGGGGACGAGCAGTACTTC
>-|-|TRBV14|TRBJ2-7
CASSQVTGEQYF
TGTGCCAGCAGCCAAGTGACAGGCGAGCAGTACTTC
>-|-|TRBV2|TRBJ2-4
CASGKGQGDMAKNIQYF
TGTGCCAGCGGTAAGGGACAAGGGGACATGGCCAAAAACATTCAGTACTTC
>TRBD1|-|TRBV24-1|TRBJ1-2
CATSERTGAYGYTF
TGTGCCACCAGTGAGCGGACAGGGGCCTATGGCTACACCTTC
>-|-|TRBV2|TRBJ1-3
CASSLESSGNTIHF
TGTGCCAGCAGTTTGGAAAGCTCTGGAAACACCATACATTTT
>-|few|TRBV19|TRBJ1-1
CATQTARTEAFF
TGTGCCACACAGACGGCACGAACCGAAGCTTTCTTT
>-|few|TRBV18|TRBJ2-4
CASSPSETLAKNIQYF
TGTGCCAGCTCACCATCGGAAACCTTAGCCAAAAACATTCAGTACTTC
>-|-|TRBV7-9|TRBJ1-1
CASSRMTGVSRAFF
TGTGCCAGCAGCCGCATGACCGGGGTCTCTAGGGCTTTCTTT
>-|-|TRBV6-1|TRBJ1-1
CASSARTGVPEAFF
TGTGCCAGCAGTGCCCGCACAGGTGTTCCTGAAGCTTTCTTT
>-|-|TRBV6-1|TRBJ1-2
CASSEAGTGYTF
TGTGCCAGCAGTGAAGCGGGGACTGGCTACACCTTC
>-|-|TRBV20-1|TRBJ1-4
CSAREQGSEKLFF
TGCAGTGCTAGAGAACAGGGTTCTGAAAAACTGTTTTTT
>-|few|TRBV2|TRBJ2-5
CASRGTQETQYF
TGTGCCAGCAGGGGGACACAAGAGACCCAGTACTTC
>-|-|TRBV29-1|TRBJ1-1
CSVEDRGGTNTEAFF
TGCAGCGTTGAAGATCGGGGAGGGACGAACACTGAAGCTTTCTTT
>TRBD1|-|TRBV11-1|TRBJ1-1
CASSFQGGTEAFF
TGTGCCAGCAGCTTCCAGGGGGGCACTGAAGCTTTCTTT
>-|few|TRBV20-1|TRBJ2-3
CSARFLGDTQYF
TGCAGTGCTAGGTTTCTTGGGGATACGCAGTATTTT
>-|-|TRBV5-1|TRBJ2-3
CASSHPEADTQYF
TGCGCCAGCAGCCATCCAGAAGCAGATACGCAGTATTTT
>-|-|TRBV4-2|TRBJ1-1
CASSPGQQGKAEAFF
TGTGCCAGCAGCCCAGGCCAGCAGGGTAAGGCTGAAGCTTTCTTT
>-|-|TRBV5-6|TRBJ1-1
CASSLPGQVTEAFF
TGTGCCAGCAGCTTGCCCGGGCAGGTCACTGAAGCTTTCTTT
>TRBD1|few|TRBV27|TRBJ1-1
CASSPDRTGNTEAFF
TGTGCCAGCAGTCCCGACCGGACAGGGAACACTGAAGCTTTCTTT
>TRBD2|few|TRBV7-7|TRBJ2-5
CASSRGLAGGQETQYF
TGTGCTAGCAGCAGAGGACTAGCGGGGGGACAAGAGACCCAGTACTTC